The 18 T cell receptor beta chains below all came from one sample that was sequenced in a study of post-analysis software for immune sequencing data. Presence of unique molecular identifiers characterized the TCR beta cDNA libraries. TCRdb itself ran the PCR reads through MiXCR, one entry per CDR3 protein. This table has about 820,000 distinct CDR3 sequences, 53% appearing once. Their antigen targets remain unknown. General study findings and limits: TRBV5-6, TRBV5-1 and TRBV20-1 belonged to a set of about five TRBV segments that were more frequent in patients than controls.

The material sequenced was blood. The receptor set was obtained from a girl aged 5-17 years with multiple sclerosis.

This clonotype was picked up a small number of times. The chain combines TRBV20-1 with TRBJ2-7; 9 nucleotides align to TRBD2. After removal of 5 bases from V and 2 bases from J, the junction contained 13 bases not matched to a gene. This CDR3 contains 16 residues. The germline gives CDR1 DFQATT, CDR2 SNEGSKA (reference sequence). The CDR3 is CSASLLGLAGTYEQYF. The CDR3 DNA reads TGCAGTGCTTCCCTCCTCGGGCTAGCGGGAACCTACGAGCAGTACTTC.

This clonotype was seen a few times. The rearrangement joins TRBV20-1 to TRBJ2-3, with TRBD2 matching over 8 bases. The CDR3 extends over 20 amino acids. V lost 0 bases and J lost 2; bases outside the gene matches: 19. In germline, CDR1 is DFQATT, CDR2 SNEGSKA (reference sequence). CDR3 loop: CSARDGPAGVTSPHTDTQYF. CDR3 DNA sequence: TGCAGTGCTAGAGATGGGCCAGCGGGAGTGACCTCCCCCCACACAGATACGCAGTATTTT.

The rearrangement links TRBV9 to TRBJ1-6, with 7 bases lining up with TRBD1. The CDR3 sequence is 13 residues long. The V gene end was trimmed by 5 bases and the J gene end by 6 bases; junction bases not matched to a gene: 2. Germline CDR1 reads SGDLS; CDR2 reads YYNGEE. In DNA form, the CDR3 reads TGTGCCAGCAGAAGACAGGGTAATTCACCCCTCCACTTT. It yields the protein CASRRQGNSPLHF.

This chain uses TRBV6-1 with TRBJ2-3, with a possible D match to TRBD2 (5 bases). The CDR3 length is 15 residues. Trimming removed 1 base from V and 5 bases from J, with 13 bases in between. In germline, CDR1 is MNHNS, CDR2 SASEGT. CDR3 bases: TGTGCCAGCAGTGAAGTACTAGTGGTGGGAGATACGCAGTATTTT. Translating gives CASSEVLVVGDTQYF.

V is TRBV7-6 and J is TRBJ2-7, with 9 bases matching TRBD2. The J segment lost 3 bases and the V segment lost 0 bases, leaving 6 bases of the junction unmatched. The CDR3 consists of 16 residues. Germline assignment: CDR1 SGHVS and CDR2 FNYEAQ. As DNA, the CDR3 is TGTGCCAGCAGCTTAGCGTTAGCGGGAGTCGACTACGAGCAGTACTTC. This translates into CASSLALAGVDYEQYF. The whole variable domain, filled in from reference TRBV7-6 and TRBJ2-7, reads GAGVSQSPRYKVTKRGQDVALRCDPISGHVSLYWYRQALGQGPEFLTYFNYEAQQDKSGLPNDRFSAERPEGSISTLTIQRTEQRDSAMYRCASSLALAGVDYEQYFGPGTRLTVT.

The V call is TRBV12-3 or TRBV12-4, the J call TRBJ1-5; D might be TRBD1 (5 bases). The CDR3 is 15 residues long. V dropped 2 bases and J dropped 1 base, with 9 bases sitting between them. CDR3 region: CASSLWGNSNQPQHF. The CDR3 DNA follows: TGTGCCAGCAGTTTATGGGGGAACAGCAATCAGCCCCAGCATTTT.

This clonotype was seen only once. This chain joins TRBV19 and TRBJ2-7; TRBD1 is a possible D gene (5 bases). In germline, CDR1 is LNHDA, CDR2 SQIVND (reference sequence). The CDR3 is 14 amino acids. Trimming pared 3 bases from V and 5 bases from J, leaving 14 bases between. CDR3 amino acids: CASSMQGYNHEQYF. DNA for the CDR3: TGTGCCAGTAGTATGCAGGGATATAACCACGAGCAGTACTTC. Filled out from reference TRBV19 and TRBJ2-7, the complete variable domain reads DGGITQSPKYLFRKEGQNVTLSCEQNLNHDAMYWYRQDPGQGLRLIYYSQIVNDFQKGDIAEGYSVSREKKESFPLTVTSAQKNPTAFYLCASSMQGYNHEQYFGPGTRLTVT.

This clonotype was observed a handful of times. In DNA form, the CDR3 reads TGCAGCGTTGAATGGGGAACCTACGAGCAGTACTTC. Translation: CSVEWGTYEQYF. This chain uses TRBV29-1 with TRBJ2-7, with no clear D. V was trimmed by 2 bases and J by 2 bases, leaving 7 bases between them. The CDR3 is 12 amino acids. Per the germline V gene, CDR1 is SQVTM and CDR2 is ANQGSEA.

CDR3 residues: CASSFQAGGSYEQYF. The CDR3, as DNA: TGTGCCAGCAGTTTTCAAGCGGGGGGCTCCTACGAGCAGTACTTC. The rearrangement links TRBV6-5 to TRBJ2-7; 9 nucleotides match TRBD2. The CDR3 sequence is 15 residues long. Per the germline V gene, CDR1 is MNHEY and CDR2 is SVGAGI. V shed 4 bases, J shed 0 bases, and the junction held 4 bases outside the gene matches.

The CDR3 DNA follows: TGCGCCAGCAGCTTAGGCAGGGGGCGCAATGGGGCCAACGTCCTGACTTTC. Translated: CASSLGRGRNGANVLTF. The chain links TRBV5-1 to TRBJ2-6; 8 nucleotides match TRBD1. CDR3 length equals 17 residues. V lost 2 bases and J lost 3; bases outside the gene matches: 7. Germline V gene sequence: CDR1 SGHRS, CDR2 YFSETQ.

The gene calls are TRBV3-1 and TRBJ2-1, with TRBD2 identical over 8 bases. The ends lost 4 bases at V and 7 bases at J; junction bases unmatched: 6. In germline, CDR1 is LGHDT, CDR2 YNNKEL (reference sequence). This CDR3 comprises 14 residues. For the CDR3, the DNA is TGTGCCAGCAGCCGAAGTCCGGGAGGGAATGAGCAGTTCTTC. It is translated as CASSRSPGGNEQFF.

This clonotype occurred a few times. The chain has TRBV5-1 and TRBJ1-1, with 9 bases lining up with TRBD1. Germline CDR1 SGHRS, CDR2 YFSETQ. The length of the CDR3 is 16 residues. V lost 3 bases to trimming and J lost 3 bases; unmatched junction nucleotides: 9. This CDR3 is CASSSEGTGRHTEAFF. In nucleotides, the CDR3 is TGCGCCAGCAGCTCGGAAGGGACAGGGCGTCACACTGAAGCTTTCTTT. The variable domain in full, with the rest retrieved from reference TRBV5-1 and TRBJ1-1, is KAGVTQTPRYLIKTRGQQVTLSCSPISGHRSVSWYQQTPGQGLQFLFEYFSETQRNKGNFPGRFSGRQFSNSRSEMNVSTLELGDSALYLCASSSEGTGRHTEAFFGQGTRLTVV.

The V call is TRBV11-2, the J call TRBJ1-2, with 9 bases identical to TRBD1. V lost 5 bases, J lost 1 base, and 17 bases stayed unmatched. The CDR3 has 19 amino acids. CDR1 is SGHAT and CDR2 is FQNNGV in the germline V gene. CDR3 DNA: TGTGCCAGCAGCCCCGAAGGGGGACAGGGCCAGCTATATAACTATGGCTACACCTTC. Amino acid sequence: CASSPEGGQGQLYNYGYTF.

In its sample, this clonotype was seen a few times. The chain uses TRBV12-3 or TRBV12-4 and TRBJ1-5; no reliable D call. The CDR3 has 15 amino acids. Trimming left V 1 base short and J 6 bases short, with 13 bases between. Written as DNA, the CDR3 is TGTGCCAGCAGTTTAGGGGGTGGGTTCGGTCAGCCCCAGCATTTT. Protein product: CASSLGGGFGQPQHF.

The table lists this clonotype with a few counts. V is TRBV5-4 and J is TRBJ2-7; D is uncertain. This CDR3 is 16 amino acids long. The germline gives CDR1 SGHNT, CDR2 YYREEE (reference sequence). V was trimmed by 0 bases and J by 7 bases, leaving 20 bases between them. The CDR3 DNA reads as TGTGCCAGCAGCTTGGATGGAAAGGCCTCCTACAATGAGCAGTACTTC. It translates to CASSLDGKASYNEQYF.

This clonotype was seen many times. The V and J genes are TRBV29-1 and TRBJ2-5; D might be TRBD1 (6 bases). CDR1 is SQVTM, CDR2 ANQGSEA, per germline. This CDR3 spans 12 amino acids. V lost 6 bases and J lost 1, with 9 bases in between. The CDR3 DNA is TGCAGCGTCAGACAGGCCCAAGAGACCCAGTACTTC. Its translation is CSVRQAQETQYF.

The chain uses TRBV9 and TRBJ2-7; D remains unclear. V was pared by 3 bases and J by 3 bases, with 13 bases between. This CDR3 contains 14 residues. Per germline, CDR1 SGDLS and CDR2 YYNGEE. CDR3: CASSGGPVDYEQYF. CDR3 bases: TGTGCCAGCAGCGGAGGACCTGTGGACTACGAGCAGTACTTC.

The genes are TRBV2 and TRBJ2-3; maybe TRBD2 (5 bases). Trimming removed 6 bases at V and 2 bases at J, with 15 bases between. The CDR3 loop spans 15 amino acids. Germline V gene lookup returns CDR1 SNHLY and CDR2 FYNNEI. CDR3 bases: TGTGCCAGCAGGGCCAGAAGCGGCTACACAGATACGCAGTATTTT. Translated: CASRARSGYTDTQYF.